These T cell receptor beta chains were read from a single sample in a study of the immune and genomic landscape of osteosarcoma. The table came from immunoSEQ multiplex PCR; TCRdb's copy has only in-frame clones and leaves some out. Among about 10,000 clones listed, 60% to 85% were seen once. Sequencing input: osteosarcoma tumor tissue from the lung. These receptors all come from a human donor with osteosarcoma. The CDR3 runs from the conserved cysteine through the conserved F or W. Each record gives: D gene, V gene, J gene, clone size, CDR3 DNA, CDR3 protein. D genes are given only for firm matches. Some rows have no size entry. The others give once, few or many, or a class for an expanded clone.

D: NA; V: TRBV7-2; J: TRBJ1-2; size: NA; DNA: TGTGCCAGCAGCTTAGTTGCCGACAGACGTATAGGCTACACCTTC; CDR3: CASSLVADRRIGYTF
D: TRBD1; V: TRBV6-1; J: TRBJ2-7; size: NA; DNA: TGTGCCAGTTCTCCGGGACAGGGTCTTTACGAGCAGTACTTC; CDR3: CASSPGQGLYEQYF
D: NA; V: TRBV2; J: TRBJ2-1; size: NA; DNA: TGTGCCAGCAGTGGGGACGTCTCCTACAATGAGCAGTTCTTC; CDR3: CASSGDVSYNEQFF
D: TRBD1; V: TRBV7-8; J: TRBJ2-7; size: NA; DNA: TGTGCCAGCAGTTTTGACAGGGGCCCCTACGAGCAGTACTTC; CDR3: CASSFDRGPYEQYF
D: TRBD2; V: TRBV7-2; J: TRBJ2-5; size: NA; DNA: TGTGCCAGCAGCTTAGGGCGGGAGCCGGAGACCCAGTACTTC; CDR3: CASSLGREPETQYF
D: NA; V: TRBV27; J: TRBJ1-2; size: NA; DNA: TGTGCCAGCAGTTCTGAGGGGTACTATGGCTACACCTTC; CDR3: CASSSEGYYGYTF
D: NA; V: TRBV30; J: TRBJ2-3; size: once; DNA: TGTGCCTGGAGTGTAAGGGAACGGGATACGCAGTATTTT; CDR3: CAWSVRERDTQYF
D: NA; V: TRBV4-1; J: TRBJ1-1; size: NA; DNA: TGCGCCAGCAGCGCGCGTGGGCAGATAAACACTGAAGCTTTCTTT; CDR3: CASSARGQINTEAFF
D: NA; V: TRBV27; J: TRBJ2-1; size: few; DNA: TGTGCCAGCAGTTTATTTTGGACTTCTAACAATGAGCAGTTCTTC; CDR3: CASSLFWTSNNEQFF
D: NA; V: TRBV21-1; J: TRBJ2-7; size: few; DNA: TGTGCCAGCAGCAAAGCTAAAGCGGGAGTCGGCTCCTACGAGCAGTACTTC; CDR3: CASSKAKAGVGSYEQYF
D: NA; V: TRBV27; J: TRBJ1-5; size: few; DNA: TGTGCCAGCAGTTTAAGTAGATATAGCAATCAGCCCCAGCATTTT; CDR3: CASSLSRYSNQPQHF
D: TRBD2; V: TRBV7-2; J: TRBJ2-7; size: NA; DNA: TGTGCCAGCAGCTTCGGGAGGGGGGGCTCCTACGAGCAGTACTTC; CDR3: CASSFGRGGSYEQYF
D: TRBD1; V: TRBV6-1; J: TRBJ1-2; size: NA; DNA: TGTGCCAGCAGTGTCCTAGGACAGGGTCCCTATGGCTACACCTTC; CDR3: CASSVLGQGPYGYTF
D: NA; V: TRBV14; J: TRBJ1-2; size: NA; DNA: TGTGCCAGCAGCCAAGCACAGCACTATGGCTACACCTTC; CDR3: CASSQAQHYGYTF
D: NA; V: TRBV18; J: TRBJ2-2; size: once; DNA: TGTGCCAGCTCGGCGGGCACCGGGGAGCTGTTTTTT; CDR3: CASSAGTGELFF
D: NA; V: TRBV7-9; J: TRBJ1-4; size: NA; DNA: TGTGCCAGCAGCTTACTTCCCAGGGCTAGACTTGAAAAACTGTTTTTT; CDR3: CASSLLPRARLEKLFF
D: NA; V: TRBV27; J: TRBJ2-1; size: NA; DNA: TGTGCCAGCAGTTTATTGGGAGGGGGAGGGTCCTACAATGAGCAGTTCTTC; CDR3: CASSLLGGGGSYNEQFF
D: TRBD1; V: TRBV2; J: TRBJ1-6; size: NA; DNA: TGTGCCAGGGGCCGGGACAGGGTCCCTGTAAATAATTCACCCCTCCACTTT; CDR3: CARGRDRVPVNNSPLHF
D: TRBD1; V: TRBV9; J: TRBJ1-1; size: few; DNA: TGTGCCAGCAGCGAGGGGGCAATAACTGAAGCTTTCTTT; CDR3: CASSEGAITEAFF
D: TRBD1; V: TRBV10-3; J: TRBJ1-2; size: NA; DNA: TGTGCCATCCGGGACAGGGACAACTATGGCTACACCTTC; CDR3: CAIRDRDNYGYTF
D: TRBD1; V: TRBV2; J: TRBJ1-1; size: NA; DNA: TGTGCCAGCAGTGAACTCCAGGGGGACCTTACTGAAGCTTTCTTT; CDR3: CASSELQGDLTEAFF
D: NA; V: TRBV7-8; J: TRBJ2-7; size: few; DNA: TGTGCCAGCATCGACAGAACCTACGAGCAGTACTTC; CDR3: CASIDRTYEQYF
D: TRBD2; V: TRBV28; J: TRBJ2-3; size: NA; DNA: TGTGCCAGCAGTTTCCTAGCGGGCACAGATACGCAGTATTTT; CDR3: CASSFLAGTDTQYF
D: NA; V: TRBV29-1; J: TRBJ1-4; size: once; DNA: TGCAGCGTTGTTTCGATGGATGAAAAACTGTTTTTT; CDR3: CSVVSMDEKLFF
D: NA; V: TRBV25-1; J: TRBJ2-7; size: NA; DNA: TGTGCCAGCAGTGGAGGGGACTACGAGCAGTACTTC; CDR3: CASSGGDYEQYF
D: NA; V: TRBV7-3; J: TRBJ2-1; size: NA; DNA: TGTGCCAGCAGCTTAACGTTTGCCGGAGAGCAGTTCTTC; CDR3: CASSLTFAGEQFF
D: NA; V: TRBV27; J: TRBJ1-1; size: once; DNA: TGTGCCAGCAGCGACTACCGACAGCCTAACACTGAAGCTTTCTTT; CDR3: CASSDYRQPNTEAFF
D: TRBD2; V: TRBV7-9; J: TRBJ2-7; size: NA; DNA: TGTGCCAGCAGCTTAGGTCCGGGGGGCTCCTACGAGCAGTACTTC; CDR3: CASSLGPGGSYEQYF
D: TRBD1; V: TRBV27; J: TRBJ1-2; size: NA; DNA: TGTGCCAGCAGATGGACAGGGGGCGATGGCTACACCTTC; CDR3: CASRWTGGDGYTF
D: NA; V: TRBV6-4; J: TRBJ1-1; size: NA; DNA: TGTGCCAGCAGTGAACGGGACAACACTGAAGCTTTCTTT; CDR3: CASSERDNTEAFF
D: TRBD2; V: TRBV11-2; J: TRBJ2-1; size: NA; DNA: TGTGCCAGCAGCTCACGGACTAGCGGGAGGCCCACATACAATGAGCAGTTCTTC; CDR3: CASSSRTSGRPTYNEQFF
D: NA; V: TRBV4-2; J: TRBJ2-6; size: NA; DNA: TGTGCCAGCAGCCAAGAGGGAGCATCGGGGGCCAACGTCCTGACTTTC; CDR3: CASSQEGASGANVLTF
D: NA; V: TRBV5-5; J: TRBJ1-3; size: NA; DNA: TGTGCCAGCAGCTTTAGGCTATCAGGGGCCATTAGCGGAAACACCATATATTTT; CDR3: CASSFRLSGAISGNTIYF
D: TRBD1; V: TRBV11-1; J: TRBJ1-6; size: NA; DNA: TGTGCCAGCAGCTTAGAGGGGACAGAGAATTCACCCCTCCACTTT; CDR3: CASSLEGTENSPLHF
D: NA; V: TRBV6-1; J: TRBJ1-1; size: NA; DNA: TGTGCCAGCAATAAGTATAGTGACGGGAACACTGAAGCTTTCTTT; CDR3: CASNKYSDGNTEAFF
D: TRBD2; V: TRBV9; J: TRBJ2-3; size: NA; DNA: TGTGCCAGCAGCGTAGGGGGGACTAACACAGATACGCAGTATTTT; CDR3: CASSVGGTNTDTQYF
D: NA; V: TRBV4-1; J: TRBJ2-1; size: NA; DNA: TGCGCCAGCAGCCCAGTCTTGGGCTCCTACAATGAGCAGTTCTTC; CDR3: CASSPVLGSYNEQFF
D: NA; V: TRBV5-3; J: TRBJ1-5; size: large; DNA: TGTGCCACAAAGGGGCCAAGTTTCAGCAATCAGCCCCAGCATTTT; CDR3: CATKGPSFSNQPQHF
D: TRBD1; V: TRBV19; J: TRBJ1-2; size: NA; DNA: TGTGCCAGTAGCGACAGGGACGCTAACTATGGCTACACCTTC; CDR3: CASSDRDANYGYTF
D: TRBD2; V: TRBV10-3; J: TRBJ2-1; size: NA; DNA: TGTGCCATCAGTGCCTCTAGCGGAAAGACCCGCTCCTACAATGAGCAGTTCTTC; CDR3: CAISASSGKTRSYNEQFF
D: TRBD1; V: TRBV6-5; J: TRBJ1-2; size: NA; DNA: TGTGCCAGCAGAGGGACAGGGGGCGTTAATGGCTACACCTTC; CDR3: CASRGTGGVNGYTF
D: TRBD1; V: TRBV6-1; J: TRBJ1-6; size: few; DNA: TGTGCCAGCCGCAGGACAGGGAGAAATTCACCCCTCCACTTT; CDR3: CASRRTGRNSPLHF
D: TRBD1; V: TRBV4-1; J: TRBJ2-1; size: NA; DNA: TGCGCCAGCAGCCCAACCGGGACAGGGACGGACTACTACAATGAGCAGTTCTTC; CDR3: CASSPTGTGTDYYNEQFF
D: NA; V: TRBV5-5; J: TRBJ2-6; size: NA; DNA: TGTGCCAGCAGCCCCCCCTGGGGTGGGGCCAACGTCCTGACTTTC; CDR3: CASSPPWGGANVLTF
D: TRBD2; V: TRBV2; J: TRBJ2-7; size: NA; DNA: TGTGCCTCTAATCGGCTAGCGGGTGCTCGCGAGCAGTACTTC; CDR3: CASNRLAGAREQYF